This TCR beta chain was recovered during a study of T cells after yellow fever vaccination. Turning to the study itself: Fractions of low cell number were prepared using SMART-Seq v4 Ultra Low Input.

In regard to this clonotype: Its antigen is not known.

5'RACE template switching produced TCR cDNA carrying a universal primer site and UMIs. In TCRdb, the 5' RACE reads were re-called with MiXCR into one record per CDR3 protein. Here the sample spans a few hundred thousand distinct CDR3 sequences, about 6.9% being singletons. The V end was cut by 3 bases, the J end by 3 bases, with 15 bases between. This CDR3 spans 16 amino acids. The germline CDR1 and CDR2 sequences are LGHNA and YSLEER. Study conclusions and caveats: FACS-sorted repertoires might harbor abundant contaminating clonotypes from the bulk population.

The genes are TRBV4-3 and TRBJ2-1; D possibly uses TRBD1 or TRBD2 (5 bases each). The sequence came from a man between 18 and 35 years old who received the YFV17D yellow fever vaccine. The sample here was PBMCs, taken about 49 days after the first yellow fever vaccination. The CDR3 is CASSQGVGAFYNEQFF. CDR3 DNA: TGCGCCAGCAGCCAGGGAGTAGGGGCCTTCTACAATGAGCAGTTCTTC.